What follows is one T cell receptor (beta chain) and its context. Its specificity is not known. This entry is derived from a study of identical twins. The CDR3 has 12 residues. V gave up 6 bases and J gave up 0 bases, with 6 bases separating them. CDR1 and CDR2 (germline): DFQATT, SNEGSKA (reference sequence). General study results and limits: Out-of-frame sharing of TCR alpha in monozygotic twins was underestimated by models.

TCRdb itself ran the 5' RACE reads through MiXCR, one entry per CDR3 protein. Of roughly 230,000 distinct CDR3 sequences in the sample, around 8% were seen once. These data also formed part of another study, on yellow fever vaccine responses in identical twins.

This clonotype was obtained from a woman aged 18-29 years in good health. This chain links TRBV20-1 with TRBJ2-1; D not certain. The sample consisted of CD8+ T cells sorted from blood. The CDR3 sequence: CSADDSYNEQFF. CDR3 DNA sequence: TGCAGTGCGGACGACTCCTACAATGAGCAGTTCTTC.